A single sample is the source of the 18 T cell receptor beta chains below, sequenced in a study of OX40 agonist ivuxolimab in advanced cancers. Profiled with immunoSEQ multiplex PCR; TCRdb holds only in-frame clones, not every one. This table has some 37,000 clones, 88% appearing once. The specimen was CD4+ or CD8+ T cells sorted from blood, collected in a trial of the OX40 agonist ivuxolimab. The receptors stem from an adult with an advanced solid tumor such as melanoma, head and neck, liver or kidney cancer.

The chain recombines TRBV2 with TRBJ2-7; D gene uncertain. Trimming took off 3 bases at V and 5 bases at J, with 14 bases between the two ends. There are 14 residues in the CDR3. Germline CDR1 and CDR2: SNHLY and FYNNEI. This CDR3 reads CASSDGQVGNEQYF. CDR3 DNA sequence: TGTGCCAGCAGTGACGGGCAGGTGGGGAACGAGCAGTACTTC.

The chain carries TRBV28 and TRBJ2-7; 7 nucleotides agree with TRBD1. V was clipped by 8 bases and J by 8 bases; unmatched bases: 9. Germline V gives CDR1 MDHEN, CDR2 SYDVKM. The CDR3 runs to 12 residues. The CDR3 DNA reads as TGTGCCAGCTGGACAGGCCCTGAAAAGCAGTACTTC. Translation: CASWTGPEKQYF.

The J gene is TRBJ2-7, the V gene TRBV28, with 12 bases identical to TRBD2. From germline, CDR1 is MDHEN and CDR2 SYDVKM. V dropped 7 bases and J dropped 7; count of bases not matched to a gene: 14. The CDR3 length is 16 residues. The CDR3 is CASNYLGLAGNVEQYF. DNA of the CDR3: TGTGCCAGCAACTACCTCGGACTAGCGGGAAATGTGGAGCAGTACTTC.

The J gene is TRBJ1-1, the V gene TRBV5-1; D unclear. The CDR3 loop spans 14 amino acids. Trimming took off 4 bases at V and 0 bases at J, with 10 bases between the two ends. Per germline, CDR1 SGHRS and CDR2 YFSETQ. CDR3 residues: CASSPGPLNTEAFF. CDR3 DNA: TGCGCCAGCAGCCCCGGACCGTTGAACACTGAAGCTTTCTTT.

The rearrangement uses TRBV28 and TRBJ1-2; D not certain. Germline CDR1 is MDHEN and CDR2 is SYDVKM. V shed 5 bases and J shed 0 bases, with 13 bases lying between them. This CDR3 spans 15 amino acids. DNA for the CDR3: TGTGCCAGCAGTACCCCGGACGGGGCTAACTATGGCTACACCTTC. This encodes CASSTPDGANYGYTF.

This sequence joins TRBV30 and TRBJ2-3; 11 bases map to TRBD2. Trimming cost V 7 bases and J 3 bases; bases outside gene matches: 6. The CDR3 runs 14 residues. Germline V CDR1 and CDR2: GTSNPN, SVGIG (reference sequence). The CDR3 loop reads CAYGASGRTDTQYF. The CDR3 DNA is TGTGCCTACGGGGCTAGCGGGAGGACAGATACGCAGTATTTT.

The J gene is TRBJ1-1, the V gene TRBV7-8, with D maybe TRBD1 (5 bases). This CDR3 region has 16 residues. The germline V gene has CDR1 SGHVS and CDR2 FQNEAQ. The V gene lost 0 bases and the J gene lost 1 base, with 12 bases spanning the gap. CDR3: CASSLAPGGTNTEAFF. In DNA form, the CDR3 reads TGTGCCAGCAGCTTAGCGCCAGGCGGGACGAACACTGAAGCTTTCTTT.

The count of this clone is one. V usage is TRBV6-5 and J usage is TRBJ2-1, with 7 bases aligning to TRBD2. Per germline, CDR1 MNHEY and CDR2 SVGAGI. V lost 6 bases to trimming and J lost 7 bases; unmatched junction nucleotides: 9. The CDR3 covers 14 residues. Here the CDR3 reads CASSRLARENEQFF. The CDR3 nucleotides read TGTGCCAGCAGCCGACTAGCCAGGGAGAATGAGCAGTTCTTC.

The V call is TRBV7-9, the J call TRBJ2-5; a weak D match, TRBD2 (6 bases). The CDR3 covers 15 residues. V was shortened by 2 bases and J by 1 base, with 11 bases between the two germline ends. Germline CDR1 SEHNR, CDR2 FQNEAQ (reference sequence). The CDR3 nucleotides read TGTGCCAGCAGCTTAACTCAGGGACTCCAAGAGACCCAGTACTTC. Amino acid sequence: CASSLTQGLQETQYF.

This sequence joins TRBV9 and TRBJ2-1; TRBD2 is a possible D gene (5 bases). The CDR3 sequence is 13 residues long. The V end was cut by 4 bases, the J end by 6 bases, with 11 bases between. From germline, CDR1 is SGDLS and CDR2 YYNGEE. The CDR3 DNA reads as TGTGCCAGCAGCACTAGGGTCGGCAATGAGCAGTTCTTC. Translation: CASSTRVGNEQFF.

The chain recombines TRBV18 with TRBJ2-7; TRBD1 agrees at 8 bases. Per the germline V gene, CDR1 is KGHSH and CDR2 is LQKENI. The CDR3 has 15 residues. V lost 3 bases, J lost 0 bases, and 4 bases stayed unmatched. The CDR3 coding sequence is TGTGCCAGCTCACCTCTCGGACAGGGCTCCTACGAGCAGTACTTC. Translation gives CASSPLGQGSYEQYF.

V is TRBV7-9 and J is TRBJ2-1; TRBD2 agrees at 9 bases. V lost 1 base to trimming and J lost 7 bases; unmatched junction nucleotides: 5. Germline V gene sequence: CDR1 SEHNR, CDR2 FQNEAQ (reference sequence). CDR3 length equals 15 residues. The CDR3 reads CASSLDGGGANEQFF. The CDR3 DNA sequence: TGTGCCAGCAGCTTAGATGGCGGGGGGGCGAATGAGCAGTTCTTC.

The V call is TRBV4-1, the J call TRBJ2-7, with 10 bases matching TRBD2. This CDR3 region has 19 residues. V was pared by 1 base and J by 4 bases, with 16 bases of the junction left unmatched. Germline-derived CDR1 and CDR2 are MGHRA and YSYEKL. CDR3 DNA: TGCGCCAGCAGCCAAGGTGGGGGAAAAAGCGGGAGGGCCGGGTACGAGCAGTACTTC. This translates into CASSQGGGKSGRAGYEQYF.

J is TRBJ1-2 and V is TRBV27; D is unresolved. Trimming shortened V by 2 bases and J by 4 bases, and 14 bases separated the two germline ends. There are 15 residues in the CDR3. Per germline, CDR1 MNHEY and CDR2 SMNVEV (reference sequence). CDR3 residues: CASSLTRGSLYGYTF. The DNA of the CDR3 is TGTGCCAGCAGTTTAACGCGCGGCAGCCTCTATGGCTACACCTTC.

The chain combines TRBV7-3 with TRBJ1-1; D ambiguous. V lost 2 bases and J 0 bases, leaving 4 bases between the germline ends. Germline V CDR1 and CDR2: SGHTA, FQGTGA. The CDR3 runs 13 residues. CDR3 DNA: TGTGCCAGCAGCTTAGGGATGAACACTGAAGCTTTCTTT. Protein product: CASSLGMNTEAFF.

This chain joins TRBV27 and TRBJ2-3; 10 bases line up with TRBD1. The CDR3 extends over 16 amino acids. Germline CDR1 is MNHEY and CDR2 is SMNVEV (reference sequence). V dropped 6 bases and J dropped 2; count of bases not matched to a gene: 8. CDR3 coding DNA: TGTGCCAGCAGAACCCGGACAGGGGGATTCACAGATACGCAGTATTTT. Its translation is CASRTRTGGFTDTQYF.

The J gene is TRBJ2-1, the V gene TRBV11-2; a possible D gene is TRBD2 (5 bases). Trimming stripped 3 bases from V and 4 bases from J, with 13 bases between. In germline, CDR1 is SGHAT, CDR2 FQNNGV. This CDR3 is built from 15 residues. The chain's CDR3 is CASSFALGLYNEQFF. The DNA of the CDR3 is TGTGCCAGCAGCTTTGCGCTAGGACTTTACAATGAGCAGTTCTTC.

V gene TRBV5-1 combines with J gene TRBJ1-4; D unclear. This CDR3 has 13 residues. Germline V gives CDR1 SGHRS, CDR2 YFSETQ. Between the trimmed V and J ends, which lost 3 bases and 8 bases, there was a span of 11 bases. This CDR3 reads CASSSEALEKLFF. Here the CDR3 DNA reads TGCGCCAGCAGCTCCGAAGCCCTGGAAAAACTGTTTTTT.